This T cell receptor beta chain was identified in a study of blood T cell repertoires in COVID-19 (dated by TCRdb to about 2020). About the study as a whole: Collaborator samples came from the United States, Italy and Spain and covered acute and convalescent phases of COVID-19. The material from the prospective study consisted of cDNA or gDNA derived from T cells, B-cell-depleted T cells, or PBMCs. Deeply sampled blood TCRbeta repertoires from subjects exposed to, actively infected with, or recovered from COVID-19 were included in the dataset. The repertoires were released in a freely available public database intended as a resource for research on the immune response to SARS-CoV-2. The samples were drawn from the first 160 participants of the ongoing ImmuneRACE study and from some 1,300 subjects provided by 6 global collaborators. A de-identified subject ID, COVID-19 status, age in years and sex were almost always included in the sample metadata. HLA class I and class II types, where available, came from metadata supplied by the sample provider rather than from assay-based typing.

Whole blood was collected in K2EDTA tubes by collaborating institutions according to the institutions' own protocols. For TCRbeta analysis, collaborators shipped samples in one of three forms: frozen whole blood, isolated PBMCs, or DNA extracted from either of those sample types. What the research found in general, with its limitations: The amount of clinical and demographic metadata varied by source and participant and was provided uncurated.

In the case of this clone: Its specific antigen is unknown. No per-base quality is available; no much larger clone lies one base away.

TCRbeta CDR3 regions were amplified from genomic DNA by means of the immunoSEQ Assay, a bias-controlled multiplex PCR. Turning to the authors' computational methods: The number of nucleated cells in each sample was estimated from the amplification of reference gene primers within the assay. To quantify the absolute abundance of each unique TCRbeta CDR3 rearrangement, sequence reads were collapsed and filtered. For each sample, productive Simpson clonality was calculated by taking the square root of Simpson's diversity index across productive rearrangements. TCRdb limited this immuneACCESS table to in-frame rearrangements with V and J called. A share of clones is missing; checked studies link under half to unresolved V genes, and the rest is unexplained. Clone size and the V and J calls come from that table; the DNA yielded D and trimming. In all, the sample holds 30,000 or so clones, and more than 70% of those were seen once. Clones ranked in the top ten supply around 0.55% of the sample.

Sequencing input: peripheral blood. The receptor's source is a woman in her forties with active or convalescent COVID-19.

The CDR3 region has the sequence CASSEGGGMGNEQFF. The base sequence is TGTGCCAGCAGTGAAGGTGGAGGGATGGGCAATGAGCAGTTCTTC. The chain was built from TRBV6-1 and TRBJ2-1, with TRBD2 tentatively as D gene (6 bases match). Reading from cysteine to phenylalanine, the CDR3 counts 15 amino acids. CDR3 DNA is the only sequence kept; it has 45 bases, read in frame from the first base. CDR1 and CDR2 are drawn from the germline V gene: MNHNS, SASEGT. At the junction V is shortened by 1 base and J by 6 bases, with 13 bases in between.